Presented here are 20 T cell receptor beta chains from one specimen sequenced in a study of shared clonotypes between healthy human individuals. Some clones are missing from TCRdb's copy, which holds only in-frame ones; the method was immunoSEQ multiplex PCR. The data hold about 2,500,000 clones, with around 94% observed a single time. Sequences were obtained from naive CD4+ T cells sorted from blood. As for subset: CD45RA+ positively selected. Receptors were obtained from a man between 18 and 29 years old in good health.

The J gene is TRBJ2-7, the V gene TRBV30; possible D gene TRBD1, 5 bases. V was shortened by 2 bases and J by 6 bases, with 14 bases between the two germline ends. CDR3 length: 13 residues. Germline CDR1 is GTSNPN and CDR2 is SVGIG (reference sequence). For the CDR3, the DNA is TGTGCCTGGAGTTCGGCTCCCGACAGCGAGCAGTACTTC. This sequence encodes CAWSSAPDSEQYF.

The chain is built from TRBV10-3 and TRBJ2-2; D uncertain. V lost 6 bases and J 5 bases, leaving 10 bases between the germline ends. Germline CDR1 is ENHRY and CDR2 is SYGVKD. The CDR3 contains 13 residues. The CDR3 here is CAIRQLLTGELFF. CDR3 DNA sequence: TGTGCCATCAGACAACTCCTGACCGGGGAGCTGTTTTTT.

Details on this clone: At the DNA level, this CDR3 is encoded by other sequences in the same sample as well. The gene calls are TRBV20-1 and TRBJ2-7; D gene ambiguous. With 1 base removed from V and 1 base from J, the gap between germline ends came to 2 bases. CDR1 and CDR2 from the germline V gene are DFQATT and SNEGSKA (reference sequence). The CDR3 spans 11 residues. The CDR3 loop reads CSARASYEQYF. The CDR3 coding sequence is TGCAGTGCTAGAGCTTCCTACGAGCAGTACTTC.

V is TRBV5-4 and J is TRBJ1-2, with a possible D match to TRBD1 (5 bases). The CDR3 covers 15 residues. The V gene lost 5 bases and the J gene lost 13 bases, with 27 bases spanning the gap. Per the germline V gene, CDR1 is SGHNT and CDR2 is YYREEE (reference sequence). DNA of the CDR3: TGTGCCAGCAGTGGGCCGGTTGGATCTGAGGGGAGCCGCACCTTC. Amino acid sequence: CASSGPVGSEGSRTF. Together with reference TRBV5-4 and TRBJ1-2, the CDR3 gives the full variable domain: ETGVTQSPTHLIKTRGQQVTLRCSSQSGHNTVSWYQQALGQGPQFIFQYYREEENGRGNFPPRFSGLQFPNYSSELNVNALELDDSALYLCASSGPVGSEGSRTFGSGTRLTVV.

V is TRBV12-5 and J is TRBJ2-3; D gene ambiguous. Germline-derived CDR1 and CDR2 are LGHNT and FRNRAP. The CDR3 length is 14 residues. Trimming left V 5 bases short and J 4 bases short, with 13 bases between. This chain's CDR3 is CASGPGSAADTQYF. CDR3 sequence (DNA): TGTGCTAGTGGTCCCGGCTCCGCAGCAGATACGCAGTATTTT.

The rearrangement joins TRBV30 to TRBJ1-6; a weak D match, TRBD1 (5 bases). Trimming took 2 bases from V and 0 from J, leaving 8 bases between them. CDR1 is GTSNPN and CDR2 is SVGIG in the germline V gene (reference sequence). The CDR3 totals 15 residues. CDR3 nucleotide sequence: TGTGCCTGGAGTTCAGGGAGCTCCTATAATTCACCCCTCCACTTT. Translated, it gives CAWSSGSSYNSPLHF.

This chain connects TRBV5-6 to TRBJ1-5, with 10 bases fitting TRBD1. Looked up from germline, CDR1 is SGHDT and CDR2 is YYEEEE. The length of the CDR3 is 14 residues. J lost 4 bases, V lost 3 bases, and 1 base had no gene match. The CDR3 is CASSSDRGNQPQHF. CDR3 bases: TGTGCCAGCAGCTCGGACAGGGGGAATCAGCCCCAGCATTTT. Combining the CDR3 with reference TRBV5-6 and TRBJ1-5 gives the whole variable domain DAGVTQSPTHLIKTRGQQVTLRCSPKSGHDTVSWYQQALGQGPQFIFQYYEEEERQRGNFPDRFSGHQFPNYSSELNVNALLLGDSALYLCASSSDRGNQPQHFGDGTRLSIL.

V usage is TRBV5-8 and J usage is TRBJ2-1; no clear D. The CDR3 covers 16 residues. Trimming pared 5 bases from V and 0 bases from J, leaving 15 bases between. Germline V CDR1 and CDR2: SGHTS, YDEGEE. CDR3 region: CASSLTYWSSYNEQFF. CDR3 sequence (DNA): TGTGCCAGCAGTCTCACGTACTGGAGCTCCTACAATGAGCAGTTCTTC.

The V gene is TRBV27, the J gene TRBJ2-7, with unresolved D. The V end was cut by 7 bases, the J end by 0 bases, with 13 bases between. Germline V CDR1 and CDR2: MNHEY, SMNVEV (reference sequence). The CDR3 is made up of 14 amino acids. The CDR3 sequence: CASTPRATSYEQYF. The CDR3, as DNA: TGTGCCAGCACCCCAAGGGCCACCTCCTACGAGCAGTACTTC.

The chain couples TRBV10-3 to TRBJ2-5; TRBD2 matches at 10 bases. V trimming: 8 bases; J trimming: 3 bases; junction bases outside the gene matches: 0. Germline V CDR1 and CDR2: ENHRY, SYGVKD. The CDR3 totals 12 residues. The CDR3 DNA is TGTGCCATCGGGACTAGCGAAGAGACCCAGTACTTC. Protein product: CAIGTSEETQYF.

The chain uses TRBV11-2 and TRBJ2-7, with 10 bases that match TRBD2. The V and J ends lost 4 bases and 9 bases, in that order; junction bases with no gene match: 6. The CDR3 loop spans 13 amino acids. Germline values: CDR1 SGHAT, CDR2 FQNNGV. In DNA, the CDR3 is TGTGCCAGCAGCTCCGGGACTAGCGCTGGGCAGTACTTC. Translated: CASSSGTSAGQYF.

The V and J genes are TRBV27 and TRBJ1-4; D remains unclear. V lost 6 bases to trimming and J lost 4 bases, with 9 bases between them. The CDR3 has 13 residues. Germline V gene data show CDR1 as MNHEY and CDR2 as SMNVEV (reference sequence). The CDR3 loop reads CASRSRNNEKLFF. In DNA form, the CDR3 reads TGTGCCAGCAGGTCGCGGAATAATGAAAAACTGTTTTTT.

The CDR3 DNA sequence: TGTGCCAGCAGCGTAGGAGGCGGGGGGGTCTCGGATACGCAGTATTTT. It is translated as CASSVGGGGVSDTQYF. The chain has TRBV9 and TRBJ2-3, with 9 positions matching TRBD2. CDR3 length equals 16 residues. J lost 6 bases, V lost 0 bases, and 8 bases had no gene match. The V gene's germline CDR1 is SGDLS and CDR2 YYNGEE.

Turning to this clone: Other nucleotide sequences in the sample specify the same CDR3. The V and J genes are TRBV5-1 and TRBJ2-2; 8 bases line up with TRBD2. This CDR3 spans 16 amino acids. The V segment lost 1 base and the J segment 0 bases; nucleotides outside the gene matches: 2. Germline V lookup: CDR1 SGHRS, CDR2 YFSETQ. This CDR3 is CASSLLAGTNTGELFF. DNA of the CDR3: TGCGCCAGCAGCTTGTTAGCGGGGACGAACACCGGGGAGCTGTTTTTT.

The rearrangement joins TRBV30 to TRBJ1-4; 7 bases agree with TRBD1. CDR3 length equals 12 residues. The germline gives CDR1 GTSNPN, CDR2 SVGIG (reference sequence). The CDR3 here is CALGGLAEKLFF. The CDR3 region has the DNA TGTGCTTTAGGGGGCCTTGCGGAAAAACTGTTTTTT.

The rearrangement uses TRBV7-9 and TRBJ2-2, with D unresolved. The germline V and J ends were trimmed by 3 bases and 1 base, with 12 bases remaining between them. Germline-derived CDR1 and CDR2 are SEHNR and FQNEAQ (reference sequence). The CDR3 extends over 16 amino acids. The CDR3 loop is CASSFFRAGNTGELFF. The CDR3 coding sequence is TGTGCCAGCAGCTTTTTTCGGGCAGGGAACACCGGGGAGCTGTTTTTT.

This chain uses TRBV2 with TRBJ2-5; 7 bases agree with TRBD1. Per germline, CDR1 SNHLY and CDR2 FYNNEI. The V gene end was trimmed by 5 bases and the J gene end by 2 bases; junction bases not matched to a gene: 5. The CDR3 contains 14 residues. The CDR3 reads CASSFRGQQETQYF. CDR3 coding DNA: TGTGCCAGCAGTTTTCGGGGACAGCAAGAGACCCAGTACTTC.

This chain joins TRBV28 and TRBJ1-5, with D possibly matching TRBD1 (6 bases). CDR3 size: 15 residues. The V gene lost 5 bases and the J gene lost 1 base, with 12 bases spanning the gap. Germline CDR1 and CDR2: MDHEN and SYDVKM. CDR3 coding DNA: TGTGCCAGCAGTCCGTCGGGGGGCAGCAATCAGCCCCAGCATTTT. This encodes CASSPSGGSNQPQHF.

V usage is TRBV19 and J usage is TRBJ2-7; TRBD1 matches at 8 bases. After removal of 7 bases from V and 2 bases from J, the junction contained 7 bases not matched to a gene. The CDR3 runs to 14 residues. Germline V gene sequence: CDR1 LNHDA, CDR2 SQIVND (reference sequence). The CDR3 is CASTDRDRPYEQYF. DNA of the CDR3: TGTGCCAGTACCGACCGGGACAGGCCCTACGAGCAGTACTTC.

This rearrangement joins TRBV27 to TRBJ2-7, with 9 positions matching TRBD1. V was clipped by 3 bases and J by 5 bases; unmatched bases: 8. Germline assignment: CDR1 MNHEY and CDR2 SMNVEV (reference sequence). The CDR3 is made up of 15 amino acids. CDR3 protein: CASSFQGQGVHEQYF. As DNA, the CDR3 is TGTGCCAGCAGTTTCCAGGGACAGGGTGTCCACGAGCAGTACTTC.